This T cell receptor beta chain comes out of a study of shared clonotypes between healthy human individuals. Overall study: Per-donor plates numbered three CD4 naive, three CD4 memory, two CD8 naive and one CD8 memory. Overall study results and limits: Specimens sampled were limited to blood, with tissue repertoires likely differing.

Investigators spread the genomic DNA of each subset evenly over several immunoSEQ plates. Sequencing was performed with immunoSEQ multiplex PCR; in TCRdb, only in-frame clones are kept and a portion is missing. The sample has about 110,000 clones, 68% seen once. This clone appeared a few times. What it binds is unknown. The material sequenced was memory CD8+ T cells sorted from blood. As to subset: CD45RO+ cells pooled with CCR7-negative TemRA cells. This TCR derives from a woman in her twenties or thirties in good health.

The CDR3 DNA is TGTGCCAGCAGCTTAAATGGCAGGGGGCAACTATACGAGCAGTACTTC. Its translation: CASSLNGRGQLYEQYF. This sequence joins TRBV5-4 and TRBJ2-7; 8 positions agree with TRBD1. Looked up from germline, CDR1 is SGHNT and CDR2 is YYREEE (reference sequence). The CDR3 is 16 residues long. The J segment lost 4 bases and the V segment lost 2 bases, leaving 11 bases of the junction unmatched.